This section outlines one T cell receptor (beta chain) sequence together with its context. What it binds is not known. The data are from a study of graft-versus-host responses after intestinal transplantation. Study-level background: Every one of the recipients received anti-thymocyte globulin induction and afterwards took tacrolimus and steroids for roughly three years.

The germline V gene encodes CDR1 SGHRS and CDR2 YFSETQ. V dropped 3 bases and J dropped 9; count of bases not matched to a gene: 4. The CDR3 extends over 15 amino acids. Sequenced by immunoSEQ multiplex PCR; TCRdb stores in-frame clones only, minus some. The sample lists under 130,000 clones, 93% occurring once. V and J are TRBV5-1 and TRBJ2-1; 15 bases fit TRBD2. The TCR was taken from a human donor who received an intestinal transplant. The sequencing here drew on unstimulated CD8+ T cells sorted from spleen or lymph node cells, taken before intestinal transplant. CDR3 nucleotides: TGCGCCAGCAGCTGGACTAGCGGGGGGGCGGGTGAGCAGTTCTTC. This translates into CASSWTSGGAGEQFF.